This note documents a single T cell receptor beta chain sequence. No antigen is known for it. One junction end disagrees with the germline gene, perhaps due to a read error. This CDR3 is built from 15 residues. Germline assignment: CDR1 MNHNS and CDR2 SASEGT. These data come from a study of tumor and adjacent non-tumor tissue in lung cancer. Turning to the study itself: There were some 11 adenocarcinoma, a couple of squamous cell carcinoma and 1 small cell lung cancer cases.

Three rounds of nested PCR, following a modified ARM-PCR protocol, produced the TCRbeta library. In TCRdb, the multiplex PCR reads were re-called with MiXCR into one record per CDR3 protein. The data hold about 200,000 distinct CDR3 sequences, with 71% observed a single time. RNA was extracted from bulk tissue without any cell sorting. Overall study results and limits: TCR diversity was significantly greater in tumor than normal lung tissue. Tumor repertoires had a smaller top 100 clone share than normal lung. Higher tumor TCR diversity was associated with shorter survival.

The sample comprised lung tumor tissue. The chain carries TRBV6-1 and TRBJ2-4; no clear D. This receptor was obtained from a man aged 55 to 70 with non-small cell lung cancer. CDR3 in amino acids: CASTIGTQSKNIEYF. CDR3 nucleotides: TGTGCCAGCACGATCGGTACCCAATCCAAAAACATTGAGTACTTC.